Listed here is a single T cell receptor beta chain. Source study methods: Nucleated cell number was recorded as an estimate derived from reference gene primer amplification. Repertoires were generated with immunoSEQ multiplex PCR, while TCRdb's copy carries only in-frame clones and drops some. D and trimming come from the DNA, and the V and J calls and clone size come from that table. The data show 350,000 to 400,000 clones, approximately 90% seen once. The source of the sample is a study of blood T cell repertoires in COVID-19. The wider study: Sources were T cells, B-cell-depleted T cells, or PBMCs; the material itself was cDNA or gDNA.

Those who participated ranged in age from roughly 18 to 89 years and resided in about two dozen US areas. Donors were grouped by their self-reported clinical history. Material: PBMCs or T cells enriched from blood (not recorded which). The TCR comes from a woman in her thirties or forties who had been exposed to COVID-19.

CDR3 sequence: CASSEPGTGELFF. The CDR3, as DNA: TGTGCCAGCAGTGAACCGGGTACCGGGGAGCTGTTTTTT. This chain uses TRBV2 with TRBJ2-2; unclear D gene. V was pared by 2 bases and J by 5 bases, with 6 bases between. There are 13 residues in the CDR3. The germline V gene has CDR1 SNHLY and CDR2 FYNNEI.